This T cell receptor (beta chain) was captured by sequencing in a study of cytomegalovirus exposure and HLA in healthy donors. 13 Jbeta primers and 60 Vbeta primers were used for the PCR. Some clones are missing from TCRdb's copy, which holds only in-frame ones; the method was immunoSEQ multiplex PCR. The table has under 200,000 clones, 60% to 80% seen once. Germline lookup yields CDR1 WNHNN and CDR2 SYGVQD (reference sequence). V dropped 3 bases and J dropped 4 bases, with 11 bases sitting between them. The CDR3 spans 14 residues. V gene TRBV10-1 combines with J gene TRBJ2-3; the D gene is possibly TRBD1 (6 bases). Sequenced material: PBMCs. The sequence was obtained from a man aged 50 to 60 in good health and CMV-seropositive. CDR3 residues: CASSDTGQSDTQYF. The CDR3, as DNA: TGCGCCAGCAGTGATACCGGACAGTCAGATACGCAGTATTTT.